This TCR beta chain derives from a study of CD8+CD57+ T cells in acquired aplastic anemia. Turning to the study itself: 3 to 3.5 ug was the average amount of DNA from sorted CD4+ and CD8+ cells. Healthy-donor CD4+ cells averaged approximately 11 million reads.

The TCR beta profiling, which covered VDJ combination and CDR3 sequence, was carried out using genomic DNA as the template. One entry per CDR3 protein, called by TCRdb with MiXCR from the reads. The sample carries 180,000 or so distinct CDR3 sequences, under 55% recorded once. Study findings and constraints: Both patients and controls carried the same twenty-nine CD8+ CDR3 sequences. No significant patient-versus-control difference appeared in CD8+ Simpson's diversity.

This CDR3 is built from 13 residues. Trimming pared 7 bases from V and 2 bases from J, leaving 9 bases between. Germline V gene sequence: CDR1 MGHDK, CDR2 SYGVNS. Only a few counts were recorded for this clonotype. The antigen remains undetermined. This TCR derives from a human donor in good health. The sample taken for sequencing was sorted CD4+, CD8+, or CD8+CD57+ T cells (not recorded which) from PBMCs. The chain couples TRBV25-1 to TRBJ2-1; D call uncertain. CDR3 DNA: TGTGCCAGCAAAAGGCCGCCCTACAATGAGCAGTTCTTC. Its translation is CASKRPPYNEQFF.